The 25 T cell receptor beta chains listed next were all sequenced from one sample in a study of shared clonotypes between healthy human individuals. The assay was immunoSEQ multiplex PCR, and TCRdb's table has in-frame clones only and misses some. The table includes 600,000 to 700,000 clones, 73% detected once. The specimen sequenced was memory CD4+ T cells sorted from blood. As for subset: CD45RA-negative fraction. The receptors come from a woman aged 25 to 39 in good health.

The genes are TRBV7-9 and TRBJ2-7; D is unclear. V gave up 3 bases and J gave up 0 bases, with 9 bases separating them. Germline values: CDR1 SEHNR, CDR2 FQNEAQ (reference sequence). The CDR3 length is 14 residues. CDR3 in amino acids: CASSLMSSSYEQYF. CDR3 coding DNA: TGTGCCAGCAGCTTGATGAGTAGCTCCTACGAGCAGTACTTC.

The chain recombines TRBV7-9 with TRBJ2-5; no reliable D call. The CDR3 is made up of 13 amino acids. V lost 5 bases and J 4 bases, leaving 11 bases between the germline ends. Germline V lookup: CDR1 SEHNR, CDR2 FQNEAQ (reference sequence). CDR3 loop: CASSPRVRETQYF. For the CDR3, the DNA is TGTGCCAGCAGCCCCCGGGTACGAGAGACCCAGTACTTC.

The chain employs TRBV25-1 and TRBJ2-7, with D possibly TRBD2 on 6 matching bases. V lost 3 bases to trimming and J lost 3 bases, with 15 bases between them. The CDR3 spans 15 residues. Germline loops: CDR1 MGHDK, CDR2 SYGVNS. The CDR3 DNA reads TGTGCCAGCAGTGACCCTGCGGGGACCGACTACGAGCAGTACTTC. Protein sequence: CASSDPAGTDYEQYF.

This clone was found a few times. The V call is TRBV19, the J call TRBJ2-5, with 7 nucleotides matching TRBD1. CDR1 LNHDA and CDR2 SQIVND come from the germline V gene (reference sequence). J gave up 5 bases and V 6 bases, and 15 bases lay outside the gene matches. CDR3 length equals 16 residues. CDR3 amino acids: CASSTLRQGQRETQYF. Here the CDR3 DNA reads TGTGCCAGTAGCACACTACGACAGGGTCAGAGGGAGACCCAGTACTTC.

The chain is built from TRBV19 and TRBJ1-3; 12 nucleotides agree with TRBD1. CDR3 size: 14 residues. V lost 5 bases, J lost 7 bases, and 3 bases stayed unmatched. Per the germline V gene, CDR1 is LNHDA and CDR2 is SQIVND (reference sequence). The CDR3 coding sequence is TGTGCCAGTAGTTCGGGACAGGGGGCGAACACCATATATTTT. It yields the protein CASSSGQGANTIYF.

The chain joins TRBV29-1 to TRBJ2-5; 11 nucleotides match TRBD1. The junction had 6 bases not matched to a gene; V was cut back by 7 bases and J by 5 bases. Germline V gene lookup returns CDR1 SQVTM and CDR2 ANQGSEA. This CDR3 is built from 13 residues. The CDR3 loop reads CSAWTGGLETQYF. The CDR3 DNA reads as TGCAGCGCGTGGACAGGGGGCCTCGAGACCCAGTACTTC.

This clone was detected only a few times. The genes are TRBV5-4 and TRBJ1-2; no clear D gene. The germline V and J ends were trimmed by 4 bases and 2 bases, with 9 bases remaining between them. From germline, CDR1 is SGHNT and CDR2 YYREEE (reference sequence). The CDR3 extends over 13 amino acids. For the CDR3, the DNA is TGTGCCAGCAGCCCAGAGATAAACTATGGCTACACCTTC. Translating it yields CASSPEINYGYTF.

The chain uses TRBV5-1 and TRBJ1-3; 7 bases agree with TRBD1. The CDR3 runs 14 residues. Germline trimming cut 4 bases from V and 4 bases from J; bases unmatched to any gene: 5. Looked up from germline, CDR1 is SGHRS and CDR2 is YFSETQ. For the CDR3, the DNA is TGCGCCAGCAGCATCGGGACAGTAGGAAACACCATATATTTT. Translation: CASSIGTVGNTIYF.

CDR3 nucleotide sequence: TGTGCCAGCAGCTTGGAGGGTAGTGGGAGGAGAGCTTTCTTT. Its protein is CASSLEGSGRRAFF. The chain combines TRBV5-4 with TRBJ1-1; D gene unclear. The length of the CDR3 is 14 residues. Trimming stripped 0 bases from V and 10 bases from J, with 16 bases between. Germline values: CDR1 SGHNT, CDR2 YYREEE (reference sequence).

CDR3 sequence: CASNLRGSSYNEQFF. The CDR3 nucleotides are TGTGCCAGCAACCTACGGGGGAGCTCCTACAATGAGCAGTTCTTC. J is TRBJ2-1 and V is TRBV5-6; TRBD2 is a possible D gene (6 bases). Germline loops: CDR1 SGHDT, CDR2 YYEEEE. Trimming took off 6 bases at V and 0 bases at J, with 13 bases between the two ends. The CDR3 contains 15 residues.

The chain is built from TRBV5-4 and TRBJ2-3; 8 bases are shared with TRBD2. Germline CDR1 and CDR2: SGHNT and YYREEE (reference sequence). V trimming: 3 bases; J trimming: 2 bases; junction bases outside the gene matches: 8. This CDR3 spans 16 amino acids. The CDR3 nucleotides are TGTGCCAGCAGCTCCAACGGGAGGGGCCACACAGATACGCAGTATTTT. Translated: CASSSNGRGHTDTQYF.

The rearrangement joins TRBV11-3 to TRBJ2-7; D is unresolved. The length of the CDR3 is 14 residues. V gave up 5 bases and J gave up 1 base, with 12 bases separating them. Germline-derived CDR1 and CDR2 are SGHNT and YENEEA. CDR3 protein: CASSPTPFSYEQYF. As DNA, the CDR3 is TGTGCCAGCAGCCCGACCCCTTTTTCCTACGAGCAGTACTTC. Using reference TRBV11-3 and TRBJ2-7 for the parts outside the CDR3, the full variable domain is EAGVVQSPRYKIIEKKQPVAFWCNPISGHNTLYWYLQNLGQGPELLIRYENEEAVDDSQLPKDRFSAERLKGVDSTLKIQPAELGDSAVYLCASSPTPFSYEQYFGPGTRLTVT.

The CDR3 spells CASSPEIAYSNQPQHF. The CDR3 nucleotides are TGTGCCAGTAGTCCTGAAATCGCCTATAGCAATCAGCCCCAGCATTTT. This chain links TRBV19 with TRBJ1-5, with D hard to call. The CDR3 totals 16 residues. Trimming took off 5 bases at V and 0 bases at J, with 14 bases between the two ends. Germline CDR1 and CDR2: LNHDA and SQIVND (reference sequence).

This rearrangement joins TRBV5-1 to TRBJ2-7, with D maybe TRBD2 (6 bases). The germline V gene has CDR1 SGHRS and CDR2 YFSETQ. The length of the CDR3 is 15 residues. V lost 3 bases and J lost 2, with 15 bases in between. CDR3 bases: TGCGCCAGCAGCTCCGTGGGGGGTTTCACCTACGAGCAGTACTTC. This encodes CASSSVGGFTYEQYF.

The chain combines TRBV21-1 with TRBJ1-1; the table's TRBD1 call for D was not verified on the DNA. TRBV21-1 is given as a pseudogene. CDR3 length: 11 amino acids. This CDR3 is CANQGAGEAFF. The CDR3 DNA is TGTGCCAACCAGGGGGCAGGGGAAGCTTTCTTT.

Regarding this clone: A much larger clone differs from this one at a single base, so this may be a read error. Within the sample, other DNA sequences also encode this same CDR3. For the CDR3, the DNA is TGTGCCAGCAGTGAAGGAGAGACCCAGTACTTC. Amino acid sequence: CASSEGETQYF. The chain is built from TRBV6-1 and TRBJ2-5; D unclear. There are 11 residues in the CDR3. Trimming cost V 1 base and J 4 bases, with 1 base left between them. In germline, CDR1 is MNHNS, CDR2 SASEGT.

A word on this clone: A much larger clone differs from this one at a single base, so this may be a read error. The chain joins TRBV7-6 to TRBJ1-3, with D uncertain. The CDR3 is 11 amino acids. Germline V gene data show CDR1 as SGHVS and CDR2 as FNYEAQ. Trimming cost V 4 bases and J 2 bases, with 0 bases left between them. The CDR3 DNA is TGTGCCAGCAGCTCTGGAAACACCATATATTTT. It yields the protein CASSSGNTIYF. Together with reference TRBV7-6 and TRBJ1-3, the CDR3 gives the full variable domain: GAGVSQSPRYKVTKRGQDVALRCDPISGHVSLYWYRQALGQGPEFLTYFNYEAQQDKSGLPNDRFSAERPEGSISTLTIQRTEQRDSAMYRCASSSGNTIYFGEGSWLTVV.

The chain recombines TRBV2 with TRBJ2-1, with a possible D match to TRBD2 (5 bases). V lost 7 bases and J lost 10, with 17 bases in between. Germline assignment: CDR1 SNHLY and CDR2 FYNNEI. The CDR3 extends over 13 amino acids. This CDR3 reads CASIRASRGEQFF. The CDR3 coding sequence is TGTGCCAGCATCCGAGCTAGCCGAGGAGAGCAGTTCTTC.

The chain joins TRBV15 to TRBJ2-1, with D perhaps matching TRBD1 (6 bases). Germline V gene data show CDR1 as LNHNV and CDR2 as YYDKDF (reference sequence). The V end was cut by 0 bases, the J end by 12 bases, with 15 bases between. CDR3 length: 14 amino acids. CDR3 amino acids: CATSRDKSGTPQFF. DNA of the CDR3: TGTGCCACCAGCAGAGATAAATCTGGGACACCGCAGTTCTTC.

This sequence joins TRBV30 and TRBJ1-3; 7 bases fit TRBD1. Trimming removed 4 bases from V and 4 bases from J; junction bases left unmatched: 7. CDR1 GTSNPN and CDR2 SVGIG come from the germline V gene (reference sequence). The CDR3 covers 14 residues. CDR3 nucleotides: TGTGCCTGGACCGTCAGGGGGGCGGGAAACACCATATATTTT. Residues: CAWTVRGAGNTIYF.

This clone was seen once. The chain is built from TRBV2 and TRBJ1-3; no clear D gene. The V gene's germline CDR1 is SNHLY and CDR2 FYNNEI. This CDR3 comprises 14 residues. V gave up 4 bases and J gave up 8 bases, with 15 bases separating them. CDR3 coding DNA: TGTGCCAGCAGTGGTCCTTTAATCGGGGACACCATATATTTT. Amino acids: CASSGPLIGDTIYF.

This clone was recorded once. This rearrangement joins TRBV5-1 to TRBJ2-7; a weak D match, TRBD1 (6 bases). The germline V gene encodes CDR1 SGHRS and CDR2 YFSETQ. The V gene lost 0 bases and the J gene lost 2 bases, with 12 bases spanning the gap. The CDR3 is 15 amino acids. CDR3 region: CASSLGTQGTYEQYF. The CDR3 bases are TGCGCCAGCAGCTTGGGAACACAGGGAACCTACGAGCAGTACTTC.

The chain carries TRBV28 and TRBJ2-2; D remains unclear. Germline CDR1 reads MDHEN; CDR2 reads SYDVKM. The CDR3 is 12 amino acids. V lost 6 bases and J 1 base, leaving 3 bases between the germline ends. CDR3 protein: CASRENTGELFF. The DNA for the CDR3 is TGTGCCAGCAGGGAGAACACCGGGGAGCTGTTTTTT. The full variable domain, its missing parts supplied by reference TRBV28 and TRBJ2-2, is DVKVTQSSRYLVKRTGEKVFLECVQDMDHENMFWYRQDPGLGLRLIYFSYDVKMKEKGDIPEGYSVSREKKERFSLILESASTNQTSMYLCASRENTGELFFGEGSRLTVL.

The chain joins TRBV28 to TRBJ1-3; D remains unclear. The CDR3 extends over 14 amino acids. CDR1 MDHEN and CDR2 SYDVKM come from the germline V gene. V was shortened by 5 bases and J by 0 bases, with 8 bases between the two germline ends. CDR3 DNA sequence: TGTGCCAGCAGTCCGCAAAGCTCTGGAAACACCATATATTTT. It encodes CASSPQSSGNTIYF.

The chain carries TRBV23-1 and TRBJ2-5; D might be TRBD2 (5 bases). TRBV23-1 is reported as an ORF; its role is uncertain. Between the trimmed V and J ends, which lost 0 bases and 5 bases, there was a span of 10 bases. The CDR3 is 14 residues long. The CDR3 here is CASSQSHGDETQYF. The CDR3 coding sequence is TGCGCCAGCAGTCAATCCCACGGGGATGAGACCCAGTACTTC.